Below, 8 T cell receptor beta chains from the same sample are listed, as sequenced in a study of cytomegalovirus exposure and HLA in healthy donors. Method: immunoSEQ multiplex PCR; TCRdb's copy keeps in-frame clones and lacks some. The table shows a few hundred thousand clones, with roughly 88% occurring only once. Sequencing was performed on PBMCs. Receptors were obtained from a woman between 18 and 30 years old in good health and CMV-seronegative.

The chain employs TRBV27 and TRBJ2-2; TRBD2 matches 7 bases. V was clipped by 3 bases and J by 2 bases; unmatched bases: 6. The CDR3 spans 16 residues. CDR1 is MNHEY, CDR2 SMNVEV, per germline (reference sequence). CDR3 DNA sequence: TGTGCCAGCAGTTTTGGGGGGAGGGGTAACACCGGGGAGCTGTTTTTT. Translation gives CASSFGGRGNTGELFF.

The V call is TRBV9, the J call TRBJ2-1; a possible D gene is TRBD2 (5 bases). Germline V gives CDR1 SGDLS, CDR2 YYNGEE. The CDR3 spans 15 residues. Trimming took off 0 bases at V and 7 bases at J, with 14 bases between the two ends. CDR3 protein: CASSVEERIGNEQFF. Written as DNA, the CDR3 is TGTGCCAGCAGCGTAGAAGAGCGGATTGGAAATGAGCAGTTCTTC.

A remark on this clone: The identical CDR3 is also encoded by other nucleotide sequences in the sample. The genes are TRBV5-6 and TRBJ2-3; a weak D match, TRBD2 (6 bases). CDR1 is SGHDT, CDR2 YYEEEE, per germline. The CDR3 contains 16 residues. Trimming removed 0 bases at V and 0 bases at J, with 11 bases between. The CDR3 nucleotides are TGTGCCAGCAGCTTGGCGGGCGGGACTAGCACAGATACGCAGTATTTT. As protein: CASSLAGGTSTDTQYF.

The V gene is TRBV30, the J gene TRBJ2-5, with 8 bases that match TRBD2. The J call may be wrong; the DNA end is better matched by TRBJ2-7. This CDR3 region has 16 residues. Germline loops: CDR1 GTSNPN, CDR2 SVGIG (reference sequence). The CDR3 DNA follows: TGTGCCTGGACCACCTTAGAAAAGGGACTAGGCTACGAGCAGTACTTC. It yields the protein CAWTTLEKGLGYEQYF.

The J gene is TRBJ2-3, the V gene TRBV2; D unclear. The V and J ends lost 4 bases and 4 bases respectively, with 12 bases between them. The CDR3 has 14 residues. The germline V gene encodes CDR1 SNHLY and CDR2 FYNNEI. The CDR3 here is CASSGLRSADTQYF. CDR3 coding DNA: TGTGCCAGCAGTGGATTGAGGTCCGCAGATACGCAGTATTTT. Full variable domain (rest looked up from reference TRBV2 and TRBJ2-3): EPEVTQTPSHQVTQMGQEVILRCVPISNHLYFYWYRQILGQKVEFLVSFYNNEISEKSEIFDDQFSVERPDGSNFTLKIRSTKLEDSAMYFCASSGLRSADTQYFGPGTRLTVL.

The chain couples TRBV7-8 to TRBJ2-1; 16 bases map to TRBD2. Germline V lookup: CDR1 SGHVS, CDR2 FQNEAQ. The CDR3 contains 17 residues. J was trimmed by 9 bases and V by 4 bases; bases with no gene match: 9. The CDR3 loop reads CASSSAGTSGGAGEQFF. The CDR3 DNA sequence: TGTGCCAGCAGCTCCGCCGGGACTAGCGGGGGGGCAGGTGAGCAGTTCTTC.

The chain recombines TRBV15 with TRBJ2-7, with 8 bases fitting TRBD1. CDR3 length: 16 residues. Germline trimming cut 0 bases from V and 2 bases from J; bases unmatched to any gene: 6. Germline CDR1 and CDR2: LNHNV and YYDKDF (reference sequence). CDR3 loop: CATSRDIGDRTYEQYF. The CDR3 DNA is TGTGCCACCAGCAGAGATATCGGGGACAGGACCTACGAGCAGTACTTC.

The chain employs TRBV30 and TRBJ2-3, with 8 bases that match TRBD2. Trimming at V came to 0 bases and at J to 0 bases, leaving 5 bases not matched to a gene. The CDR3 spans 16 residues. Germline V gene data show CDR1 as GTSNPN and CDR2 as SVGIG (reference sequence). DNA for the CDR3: TGTGCCTGGAGTGTACGGTCTAGCGGGAGCACAGATACGCAGTATTTT. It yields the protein CAWSVRSSGSTDTQYF.